The 12 T cell receptor beta chains listed next were all sequenced from one sample in a study of cytomegalovirus exposure and HLA in healthy donors (dated by TCRdb to the late 2010s). Library method: the immunoSEQ multiplex PCR assay. For the multiplex PCR, a mixture combining 60 forward primers for TCR Vbeta segments and 13 reverse primers for TCR Jbeta segments was used. TCRdb took over this immuneACCESS table, retaining in-frame rearrangements with V and J assigned. Such tables are incomplete; in checked studies, under half of the missing clones stem from an unresolved V gene, and the remainder is unexplained. The sample table holds about 180,000 clones, of which 70% to 85% were seen once. The top ten clones comprise 0.95% to 1.5% of the sample. The sequenced sample was PBMCs. These receptors all come from a girl aged 2 to 10 in good health and CMV-seropositive.

The chain joins TRBV4-2 to TRBJ2-1; 11 positions match TRBD2. There are 15 residues in the CDR3. The germline gives CDR1 LGHNA, CDR2 YNFKEQ. V shed 4 bases, J shed 4 bases, and the junction held 3 bases outside the gene matches. The DNA of the CDR3 is TGTGCCAGCAGCCCGGGACTAGCGGATTACAATGAGCAGTTCTTC. Amino acids: CASSPGLADYNEQFF.

The genes are TRBV5-1 and TRBJ1-6; TRBD1 is a possible D gene (5 bases). Germline CDR1 and CDR2: SGHRS and YFSETQ. V was clipped by 4 bases and J by 7 bases, with 9 bases between them. The CDR3 runs to 13 residues. The CDR3 nucleotides are TGCGCCAGCAGCGGGGGGGGGAATTCACCCCTCCACTTT. Its protein is CASSGGGNSPLHF. The entire variable domain, with the rest obtained from reference TRBV5-1 and TRBJ1-6, is as follows: KAGVTQTPRYLIKTRGQQVTLSCSPISGHRSVSWYQQTPGQGLQFLFEYFSETQRNKGNFPGRFSGRQFSNSRSEMNVSTLELGDSALYLCASSGGGNSPLHFGNGTRLTVT.

Comments on this clone: This CDR3 is also generated by other DNA sequences in the sample. The V call is TRBV9, the J call TRBJ1-5; tentatively, D is TRBD1 (6 bases). The CDR3 consists of 14 residues. Germline lookup yields CDR1 SGDLS and CDR2 YYNGEE. V lost 3 bases and J 1 base, leaving 8 bases between the germline ends. The chain's CDR3 is CASSATGSNQPQHF. The DNA of the CDR3 is TGTGCCAGCAGCGCCACAGGGAGCAATCAGCCCCAGCATTTT.

CDR3 DNA sequence: TGCAGTGCTTACAGGGGGGACGAGCAGTACTTC. This gives the protein CSAYRGDEQYF. The J gene is TRBJ2-7, the V gene TRBV20-1; 8 bases line up with TRBD1. CDR1 and CDR2 from the germline V gene are DFQATT and SNEGSKA (reference sequence). CDR3 length: 11 amino acids. The J segment lost 5 bases and the V segment lost 5 bases, leaving 2 bases of the junction unmatched.

The rearrangement links TRBV5-6 to TRBJ2-7; the D gene is possibly TRBD1 (5 bases). Trimming took off 0 bases at V and 0 bases at J, with 16 bases between the two ends. This CDR3 has 17 residues. CDR1 is SGHDT and CDR2 is YYEEEE in the germline V gene. The CDR3 here is CASSLGPPSDSSYEQYF. CDR3 sequence (DNA): TGTGCCAGCAGCTTGGGGCCCCCAAGTGACAGCTCCTACGAGCAGTACTTC.

A few counts support this clone. The genes are TRBV4-1 and TRBJ2-7, with a tentative D call TRBD2 (7 bases). Trimming cost V 0 bases and J 0 bases, with 18 bases left between them. Looked up from germline, CDR1 is MGHRA and CDR2 is YSYEKL. The CDR3 is 18 amino acids. The CDR3 DNA reads as TGCGCCAGCAGCCAAGACTCGGAGGCCGGGGGGCTCTCCTACGAGCAGTACTTC. Its translation: CASSQDSEAGGLSYEQYF.

This clone was counted a single time. The rearrangement links TRBV5-1 to TRBJ2-6, with D maybe TRBD1 (5 bases). V was trimmed by 0 bases and J by 0 bases, leaving 13 bases between them. The length of the CDR3 is 18 residues. In germline, CDR1 is SGHRS, CDR2 YFSETQ. The CDR3 spells CASSLVPQGRSGANVLTF. CDR3 sequence (DNA): TGCGCCAGCAGCTTGGTACCCCAGGGTCGCTCTGGGGCCAACGTCCTGACTTTC.

This clone was counted a few times. The chain couples TRBV10-2 to TRBJ2-7, with 8 nucleotides matching TRBD2. The CDR3 covers 14 residues. Germline V CDR1 and CDR2: WSHSY, SAAADI. V lost 1 base to trimming and J lost 6 bases; unmatched junction nucleotides: 5. DNA of the CDR3: TGCGCCAGCAGTGAGTTGGGACTAGGGGCCGAGCAGTACTTC. Residues: CASSELGLGAEQYF.

The chain recombines TRBV27 with TRBJ2-7; weak D call: TRBD2 (5 bases). The CDR3 totals 13 residues. CDR1 is MNHEY, CDR2 SMNVEV, per germline (reference sequence). V shed 8 bases and J shed 0 bases, with 11 bases lying between them. CDR3 sequence: CASRGRASYEQYF. CDR3 coding DNA: TGTGCCAGCCGAGGGCGAGCCTCCTACGAGCAGTACTTC.

Points on this clone: The conserved closing phenylalanine or tryptophan is absent in this CDR3, likely reflecting a read error. This chain joins TRBV4-1 and TRBJ2-7; 7 bases agree with TRBD2. CDR3 length: 17 residues. CDR1 is MGHRA, CDR2 YSYEKL, per germline. Trimming at V came to 0 bases and at J to 5 bases, leaving 13 bases not matched to a gene. DNA of the CDR3: TGCGCCAGCAGCCAAGAACTTGGTGCGCGGGAGTGGCACGAGCAGTACCTC. This gives the protein CASSQELGAREWHEQYL.

The rearrangement joins TRBV19 to TRBJ1-1, with 7 bases matching TRBD1. This CDR3 has 18 amino acids. V shed 3 bases, J shed 0 bases, and the junction held 13 bases outside the gene matches. The germline V gene has CDR1 LNHDA and CDR2 SQIVND (reference sequence). DNA for the CDR3: TGTGCCAGTAGTATGACAGGGACAGAAGGGGTACTGAACACTGAAGCTTTCTTT. It encodes CASSMTGTEGVLNTEAFF.

The chain combines TRBV2 with TRBJ2-2; TRBD2 matches 9 bases. CDR3 length: 15 residues. CDR1 SNHLY and CDR2 FYNNEI come from the germline V gene. Unmatched junction bases numbered 2, after V lost 3 bases and J lost 3 bases. The CDR3 nucleotides read TGTGCCAGCAGTGATTGGACTAGCGACACCGGGGAGCTGTTTTTT. The encoded protein is CASSDWTSDTGELFF.